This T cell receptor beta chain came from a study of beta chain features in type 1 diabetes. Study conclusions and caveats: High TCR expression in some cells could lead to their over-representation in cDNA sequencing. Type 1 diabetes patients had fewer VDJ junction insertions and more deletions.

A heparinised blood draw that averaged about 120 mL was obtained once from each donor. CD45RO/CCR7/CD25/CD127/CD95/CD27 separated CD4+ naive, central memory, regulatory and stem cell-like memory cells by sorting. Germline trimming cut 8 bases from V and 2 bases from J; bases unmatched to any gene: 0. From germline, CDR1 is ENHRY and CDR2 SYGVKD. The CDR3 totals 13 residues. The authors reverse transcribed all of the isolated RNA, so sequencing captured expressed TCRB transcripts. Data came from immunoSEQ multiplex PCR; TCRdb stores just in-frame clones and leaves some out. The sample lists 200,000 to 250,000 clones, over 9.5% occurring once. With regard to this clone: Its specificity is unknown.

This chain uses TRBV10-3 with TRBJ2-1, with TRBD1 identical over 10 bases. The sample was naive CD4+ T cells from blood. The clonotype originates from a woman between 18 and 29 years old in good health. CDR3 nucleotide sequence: TGTGCCATCGGACAGGGGGCCTACAATGAGCAGTTCTTC. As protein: CAIGQGAYNEQFF.